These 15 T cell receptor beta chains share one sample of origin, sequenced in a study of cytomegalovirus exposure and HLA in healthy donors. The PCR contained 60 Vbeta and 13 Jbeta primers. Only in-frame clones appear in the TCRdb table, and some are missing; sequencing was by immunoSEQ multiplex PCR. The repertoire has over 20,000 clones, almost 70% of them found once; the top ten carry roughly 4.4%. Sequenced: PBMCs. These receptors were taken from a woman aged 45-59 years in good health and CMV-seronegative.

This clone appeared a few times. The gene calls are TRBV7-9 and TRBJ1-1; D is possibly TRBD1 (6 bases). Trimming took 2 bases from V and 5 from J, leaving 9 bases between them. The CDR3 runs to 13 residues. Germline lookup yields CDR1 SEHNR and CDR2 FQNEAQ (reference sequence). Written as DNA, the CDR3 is TGTGCCAGCAGCTTAAGCGGACAGACTGAAGCTTTCTTT. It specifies CASSLSGQTEAFF.

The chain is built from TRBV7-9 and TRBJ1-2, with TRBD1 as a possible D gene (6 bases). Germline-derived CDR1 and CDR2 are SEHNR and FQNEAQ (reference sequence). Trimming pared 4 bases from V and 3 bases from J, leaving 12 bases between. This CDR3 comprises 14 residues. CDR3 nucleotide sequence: TGTGCCAGCAGCTCCAGGGGCCTAGACTATGGCTACACCTTC. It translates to CASSSRGLDYGYTF.

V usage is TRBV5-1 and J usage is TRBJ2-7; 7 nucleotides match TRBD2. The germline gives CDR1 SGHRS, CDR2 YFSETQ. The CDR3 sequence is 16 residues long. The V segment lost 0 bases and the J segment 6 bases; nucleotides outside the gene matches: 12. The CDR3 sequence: CASSLAGSAGAGEQYF. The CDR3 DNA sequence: TGCGCCAGCAGCTTGGCCGGGTCGGCGGGAGCTGGCGAGCAGTACTTC. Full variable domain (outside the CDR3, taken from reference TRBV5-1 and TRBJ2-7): KAGVTQTPRYLIKTRGQQVTLSCSPISGHRSVSWYQQTPGQGLQFLFEYFSETQRNKGNFPGRFSGRQFSNSRSEMNVSTLELGDSALYLCASSLAGSAGAGEQYFGPGTRLTVT.

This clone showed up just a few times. CDR3 in amino acids: CASSRQREVIEQFF. The CDR3 coding sequence is TGTGCCAGCAGCCGCCAGCGGGAGGTCATTGAGCAGTTCTTC. The V call is TRBV6-6, the J call TRBJ2-1; 9 positions match TRBD2. V shed 6 bases and J 9 bases; nucleotides not matched to a gene: 9. The V gene's germline CDR1 is MNHNY and CDR2 SVGAGI (reference sequence). The CDR3 sequence is 14 residues long.

The CDR3 reads CASSYAGQLNTEAFF. CDR3 coding DNA: TGTGCCAGCAGTTACGCGGGACAGTTAAACACTGAAGCTTTCTTT. This chain links TRBV6-5 with TRBJ1-1, with 7 positions matching TRBD1. V was clipped by 2 bases and J by 2 bases; unmatched bases: 5. This CDR3 comprises 15 residues. The germline gives CDR1 MNHEY, CDR2 SVGAGI.

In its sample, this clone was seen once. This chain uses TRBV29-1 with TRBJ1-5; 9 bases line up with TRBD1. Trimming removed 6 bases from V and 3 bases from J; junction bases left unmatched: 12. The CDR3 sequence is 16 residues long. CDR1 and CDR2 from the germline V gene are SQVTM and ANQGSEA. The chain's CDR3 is CSVALIGQGNNQPQHF. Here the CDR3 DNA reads TGCAGCGTGGCGTTAATCGGACAGGGGAACAATCAGCCCCAGCATTTT.

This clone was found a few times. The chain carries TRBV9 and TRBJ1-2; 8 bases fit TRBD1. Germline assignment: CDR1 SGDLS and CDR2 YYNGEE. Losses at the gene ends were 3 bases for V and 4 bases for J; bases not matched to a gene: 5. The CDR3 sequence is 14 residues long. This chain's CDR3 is CASSADRGPYGYTF. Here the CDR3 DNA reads TGTGCCAGCAGCGCTGACAGGGGTCCCTATGGCTACACCTTC.

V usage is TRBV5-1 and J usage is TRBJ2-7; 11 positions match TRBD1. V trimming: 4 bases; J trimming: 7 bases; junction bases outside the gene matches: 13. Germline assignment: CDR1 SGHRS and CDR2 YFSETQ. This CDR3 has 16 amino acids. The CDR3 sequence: CASSPLAGQGAGEQYF. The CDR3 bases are TGCGCCAGCAGCCCTCTTGCCGGACAGGGGGCGGGTGAGCAGTACTTC.

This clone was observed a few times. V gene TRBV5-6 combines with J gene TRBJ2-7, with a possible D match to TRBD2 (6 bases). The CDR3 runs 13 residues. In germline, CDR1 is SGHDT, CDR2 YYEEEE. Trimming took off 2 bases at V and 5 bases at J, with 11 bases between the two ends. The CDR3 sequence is CASSLYGGNEQYF. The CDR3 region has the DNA TGTGCCAGCAGCTTATATGGGGGGAACGAGCAGTACTTC.

In DNA, the CDR3 is TGTGCCATCGGGACAACACTTAGCAATCAGCCCCAGCATTTT. Its protein is CAIGTTLSNQPQHF. The rearrangement joins TRBV19 to TRBJ1-5; D may be TRBD1 (6 bases). V lost 10 bases and J lost 0, with 13 bases in between. Germline V gives CDR1 LNHDA, CDR2 SQIVND (reference sequence). This CDR3 spans 14 amino acids.

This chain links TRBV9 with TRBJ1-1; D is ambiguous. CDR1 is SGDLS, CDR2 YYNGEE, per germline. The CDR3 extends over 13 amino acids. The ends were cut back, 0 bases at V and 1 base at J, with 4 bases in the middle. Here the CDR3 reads CASSVARNTEAFF. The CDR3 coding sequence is TGTGCCAGCAGCGTAGCCAGGAACACTGAAGCTTTCTTT.

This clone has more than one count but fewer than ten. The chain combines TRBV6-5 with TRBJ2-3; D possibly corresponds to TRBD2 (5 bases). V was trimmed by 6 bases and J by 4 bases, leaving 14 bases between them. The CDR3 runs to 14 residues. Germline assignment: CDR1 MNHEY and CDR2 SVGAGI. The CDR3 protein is CASSRTRTADTQYF. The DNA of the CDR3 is TGTGCCAGCAGCCGCACTAGGACGGCAGATACGCAGTATTTT.

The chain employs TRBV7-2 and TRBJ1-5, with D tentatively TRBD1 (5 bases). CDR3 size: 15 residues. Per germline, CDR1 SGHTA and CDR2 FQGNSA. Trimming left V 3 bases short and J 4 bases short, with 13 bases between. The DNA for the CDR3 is TGTGCCAGCAGCTTTTCATCGGGACTTAATCAGCCCCAGCATTTT. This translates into CASSFSSGLNQPQHF.

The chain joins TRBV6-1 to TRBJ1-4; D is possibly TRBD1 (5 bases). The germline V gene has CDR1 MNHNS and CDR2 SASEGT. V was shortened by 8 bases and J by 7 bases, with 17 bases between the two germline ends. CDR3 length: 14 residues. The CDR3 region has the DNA TGTGCCAGCTTACCCGGGGGGGGAGTTGAAAAACTGTTTTTT. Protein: CASLPGGGVEKLFF.

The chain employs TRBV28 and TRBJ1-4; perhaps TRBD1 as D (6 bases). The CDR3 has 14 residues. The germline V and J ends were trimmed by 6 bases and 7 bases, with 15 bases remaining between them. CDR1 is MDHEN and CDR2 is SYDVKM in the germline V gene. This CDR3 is CASSSPGHREKLFF. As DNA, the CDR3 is TGTGCCAGCAGCTCTCCGGGACACCGTGAAAAACTGTTTTTT.